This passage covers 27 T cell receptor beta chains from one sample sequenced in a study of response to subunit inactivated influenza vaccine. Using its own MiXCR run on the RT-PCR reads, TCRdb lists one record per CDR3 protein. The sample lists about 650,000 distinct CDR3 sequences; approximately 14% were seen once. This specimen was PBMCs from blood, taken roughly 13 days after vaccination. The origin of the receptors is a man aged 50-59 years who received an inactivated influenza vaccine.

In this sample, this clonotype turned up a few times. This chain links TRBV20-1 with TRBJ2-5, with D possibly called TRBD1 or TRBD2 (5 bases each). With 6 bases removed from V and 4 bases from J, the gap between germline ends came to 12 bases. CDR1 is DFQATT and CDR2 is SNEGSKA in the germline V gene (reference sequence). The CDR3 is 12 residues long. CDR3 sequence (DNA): TGCAGTGCCTGGGACCTTACAGAGACCCAGTACTTC. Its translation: CSAWDLTETQYF.

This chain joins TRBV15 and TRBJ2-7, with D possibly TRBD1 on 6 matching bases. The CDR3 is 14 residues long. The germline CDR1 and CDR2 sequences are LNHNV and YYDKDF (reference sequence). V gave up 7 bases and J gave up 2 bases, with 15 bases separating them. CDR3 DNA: TGTGCCACCAACACAGGGAGAGGTCCCTACGAGCAGTACTTC. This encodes CATNTGRGPYEQYF.

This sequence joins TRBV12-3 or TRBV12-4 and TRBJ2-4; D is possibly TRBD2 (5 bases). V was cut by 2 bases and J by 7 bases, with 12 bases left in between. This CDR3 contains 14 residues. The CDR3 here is CASSLRGSGNIQYF. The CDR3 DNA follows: TGTGCCAGCAGTTTAAGAGGGTCGGGGAACATTCAGTACTTC.

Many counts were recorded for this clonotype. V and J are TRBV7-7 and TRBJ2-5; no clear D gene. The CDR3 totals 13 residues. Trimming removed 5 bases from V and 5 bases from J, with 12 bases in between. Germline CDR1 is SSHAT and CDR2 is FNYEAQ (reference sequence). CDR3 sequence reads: CASSPDGPETQYF. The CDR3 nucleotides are TGTGCCAGCAGCCCGGACGGACCGGAGACCCAGTACTTC.

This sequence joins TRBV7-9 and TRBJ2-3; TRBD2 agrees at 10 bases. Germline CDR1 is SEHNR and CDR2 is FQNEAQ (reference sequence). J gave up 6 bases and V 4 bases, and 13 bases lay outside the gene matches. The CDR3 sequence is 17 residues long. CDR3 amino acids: CASSSRLLAGLRDTQYF. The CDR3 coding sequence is TGTGCCAGCAGCTCCCGACTACTAGCGGGGCTTCGGGATACGCAGTATTTT. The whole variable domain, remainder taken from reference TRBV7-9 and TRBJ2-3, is DTGVSQNPRHKITKRGQNVTFRCDPISEHNRLYWYRQTLGQGPEFLTYFQNEAQLEKSRLLSDRFSAERPKGSFSTLEIQRTEQGDSAMYLCASSSRLLAGLRDTQYFGPGTRLTVL.

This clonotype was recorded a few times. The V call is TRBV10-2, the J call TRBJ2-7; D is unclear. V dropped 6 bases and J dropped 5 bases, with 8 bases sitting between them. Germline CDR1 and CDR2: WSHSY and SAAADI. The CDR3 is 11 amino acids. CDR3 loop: CASRWSDEQYF. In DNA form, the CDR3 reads TGCGCCAGCAGATGGAGCGACGAGCAGTACTTC.

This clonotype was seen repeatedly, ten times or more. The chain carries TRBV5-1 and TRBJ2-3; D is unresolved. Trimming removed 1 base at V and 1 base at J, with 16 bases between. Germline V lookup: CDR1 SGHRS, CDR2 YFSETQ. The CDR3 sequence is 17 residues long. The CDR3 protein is CASSLPRTLTGTDTQYF. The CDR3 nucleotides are TGCGCCAGCAGCTTGCCACGGACCTTAACGGGCACAGATACGCAGTATTTT.

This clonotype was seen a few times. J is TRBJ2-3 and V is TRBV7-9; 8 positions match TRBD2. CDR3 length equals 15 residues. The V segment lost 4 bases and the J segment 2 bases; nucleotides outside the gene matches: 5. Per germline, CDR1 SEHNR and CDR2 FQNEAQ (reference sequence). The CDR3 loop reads CASSSFSGITDTQYF. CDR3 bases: TGTGCCAGCAGCTCGTTTAGCGGGATCACAGATACGCAGTATTTT. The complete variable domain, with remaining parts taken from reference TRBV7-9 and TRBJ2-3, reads DTGVSQNPRHKITKRGQNVTFRCDPISEHNRLYWYRQTLGQGPEFLTYFQNEAQLEKSRLLSDRFSAERPKGSFSTLEIQRTEQGDSAMYLCASSSFSGITDTQYFGPGTRLTVL.

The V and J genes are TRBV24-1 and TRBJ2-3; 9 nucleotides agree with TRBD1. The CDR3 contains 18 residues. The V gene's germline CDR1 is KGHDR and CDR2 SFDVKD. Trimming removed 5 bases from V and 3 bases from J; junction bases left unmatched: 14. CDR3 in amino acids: CATSASLRDRALTDTQYF. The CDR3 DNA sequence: TGTGCCACCAGTGCCTCACTGCGGGACAGGGCCCTTACAGATACGCAGTATTTT.

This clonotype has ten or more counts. CDR3 DNA sequence: TGCAGTGCTAGAGAAGGGGGGGCGAGTGGCTACACCTTC. Translating it yields CSAREGGASGYTF. V gene TRBV20-1 combines with J gene TRBJ1-2; weak D call: TRBD1 (6 bases). Germline CDR1 DFQATT, CDR2 SNEGSKA (reference sequence). Trimming left V 0 bases short and J 7 bases short, with 12 bases between. CDR3 length: 13 residues.

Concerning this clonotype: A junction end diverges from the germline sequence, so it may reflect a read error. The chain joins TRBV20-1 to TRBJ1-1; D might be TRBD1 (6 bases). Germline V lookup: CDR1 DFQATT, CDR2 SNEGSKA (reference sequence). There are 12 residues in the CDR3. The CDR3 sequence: CSASAGKGGGIF. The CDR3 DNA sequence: TGCAGTGCTAGCGCAGGGAAAGGGGGGGGGATTTTT.

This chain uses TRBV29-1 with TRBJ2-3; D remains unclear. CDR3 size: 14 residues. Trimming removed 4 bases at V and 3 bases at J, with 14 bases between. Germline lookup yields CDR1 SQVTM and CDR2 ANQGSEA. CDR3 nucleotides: TGCAGCGTTGTGAGGCTACTGCCTACAGATACGCAGTATTTT. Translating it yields CSVVRLLPTDTQYF.

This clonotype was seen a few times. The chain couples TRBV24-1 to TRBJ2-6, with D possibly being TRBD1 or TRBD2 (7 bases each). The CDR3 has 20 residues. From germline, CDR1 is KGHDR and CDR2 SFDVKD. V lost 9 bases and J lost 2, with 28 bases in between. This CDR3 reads CATQHDDTGAGAPGANVLTF. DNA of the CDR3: TGTGCCACCCAGCACGACGACACAGGGGCGGGAGCGCCTGGGGCCAACGTCCTGACTTTC.

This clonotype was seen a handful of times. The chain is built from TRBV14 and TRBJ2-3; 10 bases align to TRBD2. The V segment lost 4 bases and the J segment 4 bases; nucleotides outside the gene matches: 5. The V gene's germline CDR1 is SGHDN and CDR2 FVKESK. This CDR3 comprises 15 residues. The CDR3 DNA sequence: TGTGCCAGCAGCCTTAGCGGGAGGCGGGCAGATACGCAGTATTTT. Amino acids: CASSLSGRRADTQYF.

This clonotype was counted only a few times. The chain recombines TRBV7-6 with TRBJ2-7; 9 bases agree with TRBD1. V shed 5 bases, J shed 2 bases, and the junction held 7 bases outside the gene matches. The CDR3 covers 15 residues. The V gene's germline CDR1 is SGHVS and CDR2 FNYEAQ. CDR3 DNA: TGTGCCAGCAGCCTGGGACAGGGCCCGACCTACGAGCAGTACTTC. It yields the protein CASSLGQGPTYEQYF.

CDR3 sequence (DNA): TGTGCCAGCAGTTCGACAGGGAGTCCTGGAAACACCATATATTTT. Translating gives CASSSTGSPGNTIYF. The gene calls are TRBV12-3 or TRBV12-4 and TRBJ1-3, with 7 nucleotides matching TRBD1. V lost 4 bases, J lost 2 bases, and 5 bases stayed unmatched. This CDR3 contains 15 residues.

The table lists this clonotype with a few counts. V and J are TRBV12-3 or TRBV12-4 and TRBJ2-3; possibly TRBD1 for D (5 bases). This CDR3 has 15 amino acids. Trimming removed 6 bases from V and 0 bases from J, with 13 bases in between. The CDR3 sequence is CASRSDSLSTDTQYF. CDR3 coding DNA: TGTGCCAGCAGATCAGACAGCCTCAGCACAGATACGCAGTATTTT.

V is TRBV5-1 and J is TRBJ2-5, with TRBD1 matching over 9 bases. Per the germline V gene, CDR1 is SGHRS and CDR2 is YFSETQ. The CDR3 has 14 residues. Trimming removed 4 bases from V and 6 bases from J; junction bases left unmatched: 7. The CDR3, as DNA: TGCGCCAGCAGCCAGGGACAGGGTGGGAAGACCCAGTACTTC. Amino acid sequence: CASSQGQGGKTQYF. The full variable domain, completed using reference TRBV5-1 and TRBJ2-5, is KAGVTQTPRYLIKTRGQQVTLSCSPISGHRSVSWYQQTPGQGLQFLFEYFSETQRNKGNFPGRFSGRQFSNSRSEMNVSTLELGDSALYLCASSQGQGGKTQYFGPGTRLLVL.

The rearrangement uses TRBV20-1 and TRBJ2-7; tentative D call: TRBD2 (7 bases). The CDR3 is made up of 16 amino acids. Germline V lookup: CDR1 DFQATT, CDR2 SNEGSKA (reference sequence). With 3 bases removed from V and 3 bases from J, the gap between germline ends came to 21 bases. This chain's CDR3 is CSASPLQGRVGYEQYF. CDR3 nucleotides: TGCAGTGCTAGCCCCCTCCAGGGGAGGGTTGGCTACGAGCAGTACTTC.

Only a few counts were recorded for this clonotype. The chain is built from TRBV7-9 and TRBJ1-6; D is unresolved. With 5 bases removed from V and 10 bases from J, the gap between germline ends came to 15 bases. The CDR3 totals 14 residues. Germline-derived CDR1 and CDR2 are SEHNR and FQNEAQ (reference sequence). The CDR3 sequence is CASSPDVLVSPLHF. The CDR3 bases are TGTGCCAGCAGCCCTGATGTATTAGTATCACCCCTCCACTTT.

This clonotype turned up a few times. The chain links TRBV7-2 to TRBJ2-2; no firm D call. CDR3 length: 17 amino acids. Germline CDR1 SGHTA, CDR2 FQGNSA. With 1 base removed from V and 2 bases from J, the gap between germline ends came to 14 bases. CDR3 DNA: TGTGCCAGCAGCTTAGTCTTCTTAGGCCTCAACACCGGGGAGCTGTTTTTT. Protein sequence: CASSLVFLGLNTGELFF. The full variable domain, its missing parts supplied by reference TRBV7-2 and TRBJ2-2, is GAGVSQSPSNKVTEKGKDVELRCDPISGHTALYWYRQSLGQGLEFLIYFQGNSAPDKSGLPSDRFSAERTGGSVSTLTIQRTQQEDSAVYLCASSLVFLGLNTGELFFGEGSRLTVL.

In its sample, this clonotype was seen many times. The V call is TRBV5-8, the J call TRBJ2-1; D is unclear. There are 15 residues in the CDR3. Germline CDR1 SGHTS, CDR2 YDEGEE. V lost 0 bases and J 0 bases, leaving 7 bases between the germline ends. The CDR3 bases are TGTGCCAGCAGCTTGGGGGCCAGCTCCTACAATGAGCAGTTCTTC. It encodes CASSLGASSYNEQFF.

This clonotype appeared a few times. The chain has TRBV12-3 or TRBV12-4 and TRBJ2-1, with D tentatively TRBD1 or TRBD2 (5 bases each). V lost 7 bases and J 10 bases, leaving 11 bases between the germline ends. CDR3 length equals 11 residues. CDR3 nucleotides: TGTGCCAGCAACAACTGGGGGGAGCAGTTCTTC. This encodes CASNNWGEQFF.

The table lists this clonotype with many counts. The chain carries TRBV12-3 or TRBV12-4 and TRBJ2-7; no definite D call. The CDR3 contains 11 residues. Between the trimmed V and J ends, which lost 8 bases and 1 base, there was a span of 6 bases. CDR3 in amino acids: CASGRSYEQYF. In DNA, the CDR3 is TGTGCCAGCGGGCGTTCCTACGAGCAGTACTTC.

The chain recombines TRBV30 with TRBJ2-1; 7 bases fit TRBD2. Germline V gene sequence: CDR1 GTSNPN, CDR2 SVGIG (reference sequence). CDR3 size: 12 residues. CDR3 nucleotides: TGTGCGGGGGAGGGCCTAGGCAATGAGCAGTTCTTC. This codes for CAGEGLGNEQFF. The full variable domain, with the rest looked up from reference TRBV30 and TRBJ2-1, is SQTIHQWPATLVQPVGSPLSLECTVEGTSNPNLYWYRQAAGRGLQLLFYSVGIGQISSEVPQNLSASRPQDRQFILSSKKLLLSDSGFYLCAGEGLGNEQFFGPGTRLTVL.

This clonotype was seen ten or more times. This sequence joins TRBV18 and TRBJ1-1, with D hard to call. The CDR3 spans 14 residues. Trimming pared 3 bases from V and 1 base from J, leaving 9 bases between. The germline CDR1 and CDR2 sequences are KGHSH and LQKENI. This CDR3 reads CASSPQGRNTEAFF. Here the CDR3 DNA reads TGTGCCAGCTCACCGCAAGGGCGGAACACTGAAGCTTTCTTT.

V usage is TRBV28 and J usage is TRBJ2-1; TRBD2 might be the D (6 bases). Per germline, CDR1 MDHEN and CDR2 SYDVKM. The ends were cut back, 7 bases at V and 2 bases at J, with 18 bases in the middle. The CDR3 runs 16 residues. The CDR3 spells CASTPVGGAPYNEQFF. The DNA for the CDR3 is TGTGCCAGCACCCCCGTGGGCGGGGCCCCCTACAATGAGCAGTTCTTC. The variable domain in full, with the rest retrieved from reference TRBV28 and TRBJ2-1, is DVKVTQSSRYLVKRTGEKVFLECVQDMDHENMFWYRQDPGLGLRLIYFSYDVKMKEKGDIPEGYSVSREKKERFSLILESASTNQTSMYLCASTPVGGAPYNEQFFGPGTRLTVL.